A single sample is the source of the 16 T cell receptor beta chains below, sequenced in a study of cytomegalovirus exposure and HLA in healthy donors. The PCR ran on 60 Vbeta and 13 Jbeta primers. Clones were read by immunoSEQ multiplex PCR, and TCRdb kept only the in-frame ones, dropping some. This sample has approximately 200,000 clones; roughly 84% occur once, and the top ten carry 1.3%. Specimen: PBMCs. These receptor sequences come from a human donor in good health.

The CDR3 is CASSFLVAGKETQYF. DNA of the CDR3: TGCGCCAGCAGCTTCTTAGTAGCGGGAAAAGAGACCCAGTACTTC. This chain uses TRBV5-1 with TRBJ2-5, with 8 bases fitting TRBD2. The CDR3 consists of 15 residues. J was trimmed by 3 bases and V by 2 bases; bases with no gene match: 6. CDR1 SGHRS and CDR2 YFSETQ come from the germline V gene.

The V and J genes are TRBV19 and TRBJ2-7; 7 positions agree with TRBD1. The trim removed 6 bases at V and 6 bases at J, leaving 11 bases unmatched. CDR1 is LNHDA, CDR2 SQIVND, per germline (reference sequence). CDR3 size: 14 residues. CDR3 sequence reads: CASRTGTTSPEQYF. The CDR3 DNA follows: TGTGCCAGTAGGACAGGGACAACCTCACCCGAGCAGTACTTC.

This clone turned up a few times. Here the CDR3 DNA reads TGTGCCAGCAGCCCCATTGACAGGGTGGGTAGCTCCTACAATGAGCAGTTCTTC. Translating gives CASSPIDRVGSSYNEQFF. The rearrangement uses TRBV7-3 and TRBJ2-1, with 7 positions matching TRBD1. The CDR3 is 18 amino acids. Unmatched junction bases numbered 13, after V lost 5 bases and J lost 0 bases. CDR1 is SGHTA, CDR2 FQGTGA, per germline.

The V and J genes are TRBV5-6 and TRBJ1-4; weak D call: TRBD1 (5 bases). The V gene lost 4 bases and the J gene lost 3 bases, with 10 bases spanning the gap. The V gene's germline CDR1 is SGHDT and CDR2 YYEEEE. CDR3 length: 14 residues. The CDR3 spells CASSRGGSNEKLFF. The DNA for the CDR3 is TGTGCCAGCAGCCGCGGGGGGTCTAATGAAAAACTGTTTTTT.

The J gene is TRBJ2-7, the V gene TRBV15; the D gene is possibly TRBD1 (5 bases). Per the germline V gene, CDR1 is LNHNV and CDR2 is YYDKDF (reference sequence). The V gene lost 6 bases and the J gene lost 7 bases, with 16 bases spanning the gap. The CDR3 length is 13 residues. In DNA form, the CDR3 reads TGTGCCACCAGAAGCACAGGTCTGCGGGAGCAGTACTTC. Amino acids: CATRSTGLREQYF.

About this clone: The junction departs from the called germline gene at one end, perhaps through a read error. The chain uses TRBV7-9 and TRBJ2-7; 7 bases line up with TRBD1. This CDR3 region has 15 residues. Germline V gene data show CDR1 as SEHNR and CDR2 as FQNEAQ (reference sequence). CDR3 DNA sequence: TGTTCCAGCAGCCTCTACCGGGACAGCCCCTACGAGCAGTACTTC. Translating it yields CSSSLYRDSPYEQYF.

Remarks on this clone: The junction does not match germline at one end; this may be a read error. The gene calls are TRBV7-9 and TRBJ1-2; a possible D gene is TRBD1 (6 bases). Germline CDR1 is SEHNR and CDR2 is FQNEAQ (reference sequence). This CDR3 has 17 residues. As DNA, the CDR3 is TGTTCCAGCAGCCAAAGGACAGTCGGATATTCTAACTATGGCTACACCTTC. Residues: CSSSQRTVGYSNYGYTF.

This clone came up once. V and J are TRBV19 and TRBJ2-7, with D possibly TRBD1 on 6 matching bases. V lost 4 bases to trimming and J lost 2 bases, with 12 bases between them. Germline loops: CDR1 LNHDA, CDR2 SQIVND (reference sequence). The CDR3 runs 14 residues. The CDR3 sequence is CASSNPGVTYEQYF. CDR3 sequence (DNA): TGTGCCAGTAGTAACCCAGGGGTAACCTACGAGCAGTACTTC.

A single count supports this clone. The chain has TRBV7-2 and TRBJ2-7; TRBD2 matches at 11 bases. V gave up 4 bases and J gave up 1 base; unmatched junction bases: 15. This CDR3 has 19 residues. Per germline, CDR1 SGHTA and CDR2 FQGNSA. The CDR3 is CASSSRSVLAGEGSYEQYF. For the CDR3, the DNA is TGTGCCAGCAGCTCCCGATCAGTACTAGCGGGAGAAGGGTCCTACGAGCAGTACTTC.

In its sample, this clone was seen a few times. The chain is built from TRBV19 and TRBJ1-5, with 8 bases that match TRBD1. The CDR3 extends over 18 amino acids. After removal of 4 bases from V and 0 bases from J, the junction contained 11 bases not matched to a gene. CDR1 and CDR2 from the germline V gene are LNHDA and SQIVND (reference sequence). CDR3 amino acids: CASSTFRTGSNSNQPQHF. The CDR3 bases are TGTGCCAGTAGTACATTCCGGACAGGGTCAAATAGCAATCAGCCCCAGCATTTT.

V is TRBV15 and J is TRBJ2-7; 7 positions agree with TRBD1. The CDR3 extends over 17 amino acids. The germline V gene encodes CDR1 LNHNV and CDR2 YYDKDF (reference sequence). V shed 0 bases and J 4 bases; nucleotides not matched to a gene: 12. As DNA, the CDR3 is TGTGCCACCAGCAGAGATTGGACGACAGGGATGAGTTACGAGCAGTACTTC. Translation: CATSRDWTTGMSYEQYF.

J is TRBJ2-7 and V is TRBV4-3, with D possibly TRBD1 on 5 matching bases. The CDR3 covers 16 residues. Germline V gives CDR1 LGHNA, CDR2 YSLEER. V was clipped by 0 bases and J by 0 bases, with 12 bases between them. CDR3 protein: CASSQDLTVSSYEQYF. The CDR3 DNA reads TGCGCCAGCAGCCAAGACCTGACAGTAAGCTCCTACGAGCAGTACTTC.

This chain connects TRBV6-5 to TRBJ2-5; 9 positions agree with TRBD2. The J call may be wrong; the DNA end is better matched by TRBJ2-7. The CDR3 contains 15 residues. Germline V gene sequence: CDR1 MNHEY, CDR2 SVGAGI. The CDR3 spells CASSYSAGGSYEQYF. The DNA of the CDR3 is TGTGCCAGCAGTTACTCTGCGGGAGGGTCCTACGAGCAGTACTTC.

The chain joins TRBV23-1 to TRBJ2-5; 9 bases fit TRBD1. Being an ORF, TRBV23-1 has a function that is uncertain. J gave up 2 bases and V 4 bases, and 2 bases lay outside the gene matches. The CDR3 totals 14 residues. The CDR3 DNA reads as TGCGCCAGCAGTCCCGACAGGGGGCAAGAGACCCAGTACTTC. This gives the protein CASSPDRGQETQYF.

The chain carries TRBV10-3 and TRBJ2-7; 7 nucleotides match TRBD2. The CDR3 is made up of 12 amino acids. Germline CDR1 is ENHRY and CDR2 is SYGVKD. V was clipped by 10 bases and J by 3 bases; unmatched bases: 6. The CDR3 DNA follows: TGTGCCACCACCTCTAGCGGCTACGAGCAGTACTTC. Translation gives CATTSSGYEQYF.

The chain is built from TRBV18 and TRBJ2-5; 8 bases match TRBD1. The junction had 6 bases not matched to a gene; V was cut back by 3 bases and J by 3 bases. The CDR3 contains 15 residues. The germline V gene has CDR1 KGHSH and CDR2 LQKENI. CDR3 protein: CASSPRQGMEETQYF. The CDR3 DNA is TGTGCCAGCTCACCCCGACAGGGGATGGAAGAGACCCAGTACTTC.